This note documents a single TCR beta chain sequence. Its antigen is unknown. This entry belongs to a study of blood T cells in healthy people across ages. Findings of the study overall: Among T cells, TCR beta diversity per million cells dropped roughly linearly as age rose.

PCR was performed a second time for about 6 to 11 cycles using a sample-barcoded 5' primer and a J-beta primer mix. Each of the cDNA molecules was tagged by a template-switch adaptor with 12 random nucleotides. Via MiXCR, TCRdb re-called the 5' RACE reads, giving one row per CDR3 protein. The sample has 800,000 or so distinct CDR3 sequences; 60% to 80% are singletons. Sequenced sample: blood. This TCR was sampled from a man between 25 and 39 years old in good health.

This CDR3 is CASSFNPGPGETQYF. CDR3 coding DNA: TGTGCCAGCAGCTTCAACCCCGGTCCGGGGGAGACCCAGTACTTC. The V call is TRBV7-3, the J call TRBJ2-5; a weak D match, TRBD2 (5 bases). This CDR3 region has 15 residues. The germline V and J ends were trimmed by 3 bases and 5 bases, with 16 bases remaining between them. Germline CDR1 is SGHTA and CDR2 is FQGTGA.